This entry lists 5 T cell receptor beta chains sequenced from one sample in a study of T cell responses to AZD1222 COVID-19 vaccine (dated by TCRdb to the early 2020s). The library came from the immunoSEQ multiplex PCR assay. TCRdb took this table from immuneACCESS and kept in-frame rearrangements with V and J called. Such tables lack part of the clones; where checked against another copy, unresolved V genes explain under half of the gap, and the rest is unexplained. This sample has 150,000 or so clones in its table, and 89% of those were observed once. The ten largest account for 5.1% of the sample. The sample's time point label, in plain terms: baseline before first vaccination. The starting material was peripheral blood, obtained on day 0 of AZD1222 vaccination. The receptor source for this set is an adult in good health.

The J gene is TRBJ2-2, the V gene TRBV7-3; D is undetermined. Deletions cut 3 bases from V and 0 bases from J, with 11 bases between. The germline V gene has CDR1 SGHTA and CDR2 FQGTGA. This CDR3 has 16 residues. The CDR3 spells CASSFLGSANTGELFF. CDR3 in DNA: TGTGCCAGCAGCTTTTTGGGAAGCGCGAACACCGGGGAGCTGTTTTTT.

CDR3 protein: CASSLGGQGSGNTIYF. The CDR3 DNA reads as TGTGCCAGCAGCTTGGGAGGACAGGGTTCTGGAAACACCATATATTTT. This sequence joins TRBV5-4 and TRBJ1-3; 8 bases align to TRBD1. Germline V gives CDR1 SGHNT, CDR2 YYREEE (reference sequence). J lost 1 base, V lost 0 bases, and 3 bases had no gene match. The CDR3 consists of 16 residues.

This chain joins TRBV28 and TRBJ2-1; TRBD2 aligns across 14 bases. The CDR3 contains 15 residues. The germline V gene has CDR1 MDHEN and CDR2 SYDVKM. V dropped 6 bases and J dropped 7; count of bases not matched to a gene: 5. For the CDR3, the DNA is TGTGCCAGCAGCCGCGGGACTAGCGGGAGTAATGAGCAGTTCTTC. It translates to CASSRGTSGSNEQFF.

This chain connects TRBV5-5 to TRBJ2-7; the D gene is possibly TRBD1 (5 bases). This CDR3 region has 12 residues. Per the germline V gene, CDR1 is SGHKS and CDR2 is YYEKEE (reference sequence). V was pared by 3 bases and J by 4 bases, with 8 bases between. The CDR3 here is CASSSTDYEQYF. CDR3 bases: TGTGCCAGCAGCTCGACAGATTACGAGCAGTACTTC.

V gene TRBV6-4 combines with J gene TRBJ1-2; D unresolved. Germline loops: CDR1 MRHNA, CDR2 SNTAGT. V was clipped by 4 bases and J by 1 base, with 7 bases between them. The CDR3 loop spans 13 amino acids. The CDR3 DNA is TGTGCCAGCAGTGTCGGAAGTAACTATGGCTACACCTTC. Encoded protein: CASSVGSNYGYTF.